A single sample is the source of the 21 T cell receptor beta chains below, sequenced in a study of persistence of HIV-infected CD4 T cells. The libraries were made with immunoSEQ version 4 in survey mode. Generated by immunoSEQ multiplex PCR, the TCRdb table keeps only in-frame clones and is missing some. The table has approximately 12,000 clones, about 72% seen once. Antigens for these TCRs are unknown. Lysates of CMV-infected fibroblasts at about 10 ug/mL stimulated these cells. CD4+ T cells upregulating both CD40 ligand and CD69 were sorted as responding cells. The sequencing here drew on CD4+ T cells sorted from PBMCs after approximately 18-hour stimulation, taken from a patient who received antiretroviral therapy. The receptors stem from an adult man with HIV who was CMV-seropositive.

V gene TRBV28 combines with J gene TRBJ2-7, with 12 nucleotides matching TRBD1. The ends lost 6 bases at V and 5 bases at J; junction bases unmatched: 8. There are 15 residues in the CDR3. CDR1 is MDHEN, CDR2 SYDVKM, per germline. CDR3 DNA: TGTGCCAGCAGGCGTCCGGGACAGGGGGCAAACGAGCAGTACTTC. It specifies CASRRPGQGANEQYF.

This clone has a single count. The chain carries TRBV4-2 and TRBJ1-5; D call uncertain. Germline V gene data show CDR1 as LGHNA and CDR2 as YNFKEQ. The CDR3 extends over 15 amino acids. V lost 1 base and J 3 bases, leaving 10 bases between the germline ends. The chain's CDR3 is CASSQADVYNQPQHF. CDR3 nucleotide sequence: TGTGCCAGCAGCCAAGCGGACGTCTACAATCAGCCCCAGCATTTT.

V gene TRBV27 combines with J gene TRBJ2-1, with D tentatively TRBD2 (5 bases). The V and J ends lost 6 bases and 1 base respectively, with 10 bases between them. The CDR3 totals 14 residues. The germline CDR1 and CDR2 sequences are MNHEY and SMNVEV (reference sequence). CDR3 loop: CASRDSDSYNEQFF. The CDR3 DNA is TGTGCCAGCAGGGATAGCGATTCCTACAATGAGCAGTTCTTC.

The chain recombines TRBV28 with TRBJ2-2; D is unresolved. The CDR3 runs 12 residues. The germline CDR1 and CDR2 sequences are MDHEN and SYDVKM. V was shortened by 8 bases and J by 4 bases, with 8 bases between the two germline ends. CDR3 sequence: CASHQVTGELFF. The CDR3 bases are TGTGCCAGCCATCAGGTCACCGGGGAGCTGTTTTTT.

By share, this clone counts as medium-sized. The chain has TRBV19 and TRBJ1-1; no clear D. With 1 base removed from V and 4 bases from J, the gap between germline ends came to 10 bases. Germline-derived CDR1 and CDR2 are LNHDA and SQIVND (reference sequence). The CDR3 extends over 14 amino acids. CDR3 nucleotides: TGTGCCAGTAGTATAGGTCGGGAGGCCACTGAAGCTTTCTTT. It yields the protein CASSIGREATEAFF. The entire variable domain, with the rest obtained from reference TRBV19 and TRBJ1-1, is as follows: DGGITQSPKYLFRKEGQNVTLSCEQNLNHDAMYWYRQDPGQGLRLIYYSQIVNDFQKGDIAEGYSVSREKKESFPLTVTSAQKNPTAFYLCASSIGREATEAFFGQGTRLTVV.

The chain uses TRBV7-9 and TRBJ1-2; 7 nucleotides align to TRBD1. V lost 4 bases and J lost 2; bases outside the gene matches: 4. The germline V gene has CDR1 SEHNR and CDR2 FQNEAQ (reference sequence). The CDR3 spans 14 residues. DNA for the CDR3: TGTGCCAGCAGCTCAGGACAGGCCAACTATGGCTACACCTTC. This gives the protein CASSSGQANYGYTF.

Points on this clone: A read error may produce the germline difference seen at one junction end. The CDR3 DNA is TGTGCCAGCAGTTTGGGCAGGGTCGGTCAGCCCCAGCATTTT. Translating it yields CASSLGRVGQPQHF. The chain carries TRBV5-8 and TRBJ1-5; D possibly corresponds to TRBD1 (5 bases). The germline gives CDR1 SGHTS, CDR2 YDEGEE. The CDR3 extends over 14 amino acids.

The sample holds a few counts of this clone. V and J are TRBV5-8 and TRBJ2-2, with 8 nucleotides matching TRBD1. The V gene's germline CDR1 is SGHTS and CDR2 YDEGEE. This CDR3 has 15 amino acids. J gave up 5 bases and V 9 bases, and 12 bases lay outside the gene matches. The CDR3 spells CAIHPGQAATGELFF. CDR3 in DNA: TGTGCCATCCACCCGGGACAGGCTGCGACCGGGGAGCTGTTTTTT.

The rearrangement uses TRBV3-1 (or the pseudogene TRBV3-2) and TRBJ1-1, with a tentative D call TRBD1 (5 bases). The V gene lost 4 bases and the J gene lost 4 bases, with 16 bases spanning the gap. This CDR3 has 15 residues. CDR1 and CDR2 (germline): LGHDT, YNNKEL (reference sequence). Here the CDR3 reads CASSPLSGGSTEAFF. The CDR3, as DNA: TGTGCCAGCAGCCCCTTGAGCGGGGGGAGCACTGAAGCTTTCTTT.

CDR3 in DNA: TGCAGTGCTAGTGCAGGGATCTCCTATGGCTACACCTTC. This sequence encodes CSASAGISYGYTF. The chain uses TRBV20-1 and TRBJ1-2; D is perhaps TRBD1 (5 bases). This CDR3 is 13 amino acids long. V was trimmed by 3 bases and J by 4 bases, leaving 12 bases between them. CDR1 and CDR2 from the germline V gene are DFQATT and SNEGSKA (reference sequence).

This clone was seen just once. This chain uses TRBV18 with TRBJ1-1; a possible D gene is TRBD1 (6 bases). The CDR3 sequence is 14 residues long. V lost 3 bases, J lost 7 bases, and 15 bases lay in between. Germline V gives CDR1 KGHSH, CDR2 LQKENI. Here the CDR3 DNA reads TGTGCCAGCTCACCCAACAGGGTTGACGGTGAAGCTTTCTTT. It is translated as CASSPNRVDGEAFF.

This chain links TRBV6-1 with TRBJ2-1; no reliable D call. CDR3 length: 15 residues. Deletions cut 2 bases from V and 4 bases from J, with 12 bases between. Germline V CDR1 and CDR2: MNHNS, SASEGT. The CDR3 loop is CASSESVGRYNEQFF. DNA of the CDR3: TGTGCCAGCAGTGAAAGTGTGGGTAGGTACAATGAGCAGTTCTTC.

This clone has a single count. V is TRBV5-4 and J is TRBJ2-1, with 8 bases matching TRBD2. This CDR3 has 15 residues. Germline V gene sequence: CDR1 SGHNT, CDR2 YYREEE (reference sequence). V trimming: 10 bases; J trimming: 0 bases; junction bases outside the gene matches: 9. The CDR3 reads CAFLAGISSYNEQFF. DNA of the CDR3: TGTGCCTTTTTAGCGGGGATTAGCTCCTACAATGAGCAGTTCTTC.

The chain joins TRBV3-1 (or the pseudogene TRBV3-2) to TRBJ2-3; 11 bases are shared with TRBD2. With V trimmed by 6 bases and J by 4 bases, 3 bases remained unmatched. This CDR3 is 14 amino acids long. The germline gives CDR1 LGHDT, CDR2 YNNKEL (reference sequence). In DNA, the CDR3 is TGTGCCAGCAGGCCTAGCGGGGGGCCAGATACGCAGTATTTT. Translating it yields CASRPSGGPDTQYF.

The CDR3 sequence is CASSMRGDGYTF. In DNA form, the CDR3 reads TGTGCCAGCAGCATGCGGGGGGATGGCTACACCTTC. V is TRBV7-2 and J is TRBJ1-2; possible D gene TRBD1, 5 bases. Germline V gene data show CDR1 as SGHTA and CDR2 as FQGNSA. The CDR3 sequence is 12 residues long. Deletions cut 5 bases from V and 6 bases from J, with 10 bases between.

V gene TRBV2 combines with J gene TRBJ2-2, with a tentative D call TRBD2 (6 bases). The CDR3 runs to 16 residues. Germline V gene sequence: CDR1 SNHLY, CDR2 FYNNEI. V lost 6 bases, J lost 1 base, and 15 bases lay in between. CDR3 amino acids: CASRGGFRLNTGELFF. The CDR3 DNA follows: TGTGCCAGCAGGGGGGGTTTCAGATTGAACACCGGGGAGCTGTTTTTT.

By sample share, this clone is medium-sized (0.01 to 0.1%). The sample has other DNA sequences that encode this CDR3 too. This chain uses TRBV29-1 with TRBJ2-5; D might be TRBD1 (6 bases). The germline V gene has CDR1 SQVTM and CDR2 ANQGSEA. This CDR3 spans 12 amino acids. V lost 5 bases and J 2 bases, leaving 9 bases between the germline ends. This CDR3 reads CSVRTDQETQYF. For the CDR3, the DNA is TGCAGCGTTCGGACAGATCAAGAGACCCAGTACTTC.

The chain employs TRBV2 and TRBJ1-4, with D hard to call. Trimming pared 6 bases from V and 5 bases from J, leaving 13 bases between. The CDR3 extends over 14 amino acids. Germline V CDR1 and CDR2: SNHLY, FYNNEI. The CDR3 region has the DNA TGTGCCAGCAGAACCGGGCCCCGCAATGAAAAACTGTTTTTT. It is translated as CASRTGPRNEKLFF.

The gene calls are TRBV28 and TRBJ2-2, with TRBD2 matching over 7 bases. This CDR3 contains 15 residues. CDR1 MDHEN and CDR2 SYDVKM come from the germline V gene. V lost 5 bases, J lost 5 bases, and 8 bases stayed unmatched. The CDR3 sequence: CASSASGTKTGELFF. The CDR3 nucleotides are TGTGCCAGCAGTGCCTCCGGGACTAAAACCGGGGAGCTGTTTTTT.

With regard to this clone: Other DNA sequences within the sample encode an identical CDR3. CDR3 sequence (DNA): TGCGCCAGCAGCCGCGGGGGTGAGGGGGGGCCCCAGCATTTT. This codes for CASSRGGEGGPQHF. This rearrangement joins TRBV5-1 to TRBJ1-5; D may be TRBD1 (6 bases). Deletions cut 4 bases from V and 9 bases from J, with 17 bases between. Germline V gene sequence: CDR1 SGHRS, CDR2 YFSETQ. CDR3 length equals 14 residues.

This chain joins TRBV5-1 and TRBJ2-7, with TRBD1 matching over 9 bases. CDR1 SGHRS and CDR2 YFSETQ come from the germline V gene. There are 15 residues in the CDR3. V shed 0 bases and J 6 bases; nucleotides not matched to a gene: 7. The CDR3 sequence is CASSLGQGEIGEQYF. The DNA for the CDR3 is TGCGCCAGCAGCTTGGGACAGGGGGAAATTGGCGAGCAGTACTTC.